This TCR beta chain was retrieved from a study of T cell responses to AZD1222 COVID-19 vaccine. General study points: Reports indicate that nearly half of spike-specific TCRs are directed at unmutated variant regions. Spike-specific TCR repertoires showed rising breadth and depth after two AZD1222 doses. Only a handful of people who got AZD1222 tested seropositive at baseline. Females made up more of the donors, who were largely white British, and clonal diversity may have come out too low.

A remark on this clone: The antigen remains undetermined.

Measured with immunoSEQ multiplex PCR; TCRdb has only the in-frame clones, and not every one. The repertoire consists of about 92,000 clones, with around 90% occurring once and the leading ten covering 20% to 25%. This CDR3 region has 17 residues. The sample was peripheral blood, taken on day 0 of AZD1222 vaccination. The receptor comes from an adult in good health. The chain combines TRBV21-1 with TRBJ2-7; no check of the table's D call, TRBD1, against the DNA was made. TRBV21-1 is termed a pseudogene. The CDR3 bases are TGTGCCAGCAGCAAAGGGGCTAGGGACAGGGGGCAGGACGAGCAGTACTTC. Protein sequence: CASSKGARDRGQDEQYF.